Listed below are T cell receptor beta chains from one sample, sequenced in a study of technical replicates of blood from a few donors. TCRdb keeps only in-frame clones here, not all; method: immunoSEQ multiplex PCR. The table shows about 70,000 clones, with about nine tenths occurring only once. The sequenced sample was T cells isolated from PBMCs. The source of these receptors is a human donor in good health. Both conserved end residues are part of each CDR3. D genes are given only for firm matches. The listing skips clone size in some rows; elsewhere it reads once, few, many or a size class.

j_gene	d_gene	v_gene	abundance	CDR3aa	CDR3nt
TRBJ1-2	NA	TRBV14	NA	CASSQVKAVEGYTF	TGTGCCAGCAGCCAAGTAAAGGCGGTGGAGGGCTACACCTTC
TRBJ1-1	TRBD1	TRBV19	NA	CASSPGQGVSEAFF	TGTGCCAGTAGTCCGGGACAGGGGGTTTCCGAAGCTTTCTTT
TRBJ2-7	TRBD2	TRBV5-1	NA	CASSTGLESEQYF	TGCGCCAGCAGCACTGGACTAGAATCTGAGCAGTACTTC
TRBJ1-1	NA	TRBV28	NA	CASSVDMNTEAFF	TGTGCCAGCAGTGTGGACATGAACACTGAAGCTTTCTTT
TRBJ1-2	NA	TRBV19	NA	CASSPQDFPYGYTF	TGTGCCAGTAGTCCTCAGGACTTTCCCTATGGCTACACTTTC
TRBJ2-5	NA	TRBV7-7	NA	CASSLTGSGTQYF	TGTGCTAGCAGCTTGACGGGGTCAGGGACCCAGTACTTC
TRBJ1-2	TRBD1	TRBV28	NA	CASSPGGPFSYGYTF	TGTGCCAGCAGCCCAGGGGGCCCCTTTAGCTATGGCTACACCTTC
TRBJ2-7	TRBD1	TRBV27	NA	CASSFYRTGTGGGEQYF	TGTGCCAGCAGTTTCTATCGAACCGGGACAGGTGGGGGCGAGCAGTACTTC
TRBJ2-7	NA	TRBV28	NA	CASSLTDEQYF	TGTGCCAGCAGTTTGACAGATGAGCAGTACTTC
TRBJ2-7	NA	TRBV9	NA	CASSVSGDFPSYEQYF	TGTGCCAGCAGCGTATCGGGTGACTTCCCTTCTTACGAGCAGTACTTC
TRBJ2-1	NA	TRBV11-3	NA	CASTVAGEQFF	TGTGCCAGCACTGTTGCCGGTGAGCAGTTCTTC
TRBJ2-2	NA	TRBV18	NA	CASSPRGGSNTGELFF	TGTGCCAGCTCACCACGCGGGGGCTCGAACACCGGGGAGCTGTTTTTT
TRBJ1-1	TRBD1	TRBV11-2	few	CATRQGNTEAFF	TGTGCCACCAGACAGGGGAACACTGAAGCTTTCTTT
TRBJ2-7	TRBD2	TRBV6-1	once	CASSEGLADYEQYF	TGTGCCAGCAGTGAGGGACTAGCGGACTACGAGCAGTACTTC
TRBJ1-2	NA	TRBV25-1	NA	CASSDSLGYTF	TGTGCCAGCAGTGACAGTTTAGGCTACACCTTC
TRBJ2-3	NA	TRBV28	NA	CASSALDTQYF	TGTGCCAGCAGTGCACTAGACACGCAGTATTTT
TRBJ2-7	TRBD1	TRBV5-1	NA	CASSLERRQGGNEQYF	TGCGCCAGCAGCTTGGAGCGTAGACAGGGTGGCAACGAGCAGTACTTC
TRBJ2-5	NA	TRBV12-2	NA	CASRLDLPAGGKETQYF	TGTGCAAGTCGCTTAGATCTCCCGGCGGGAGGGAAAGAGACCCAGTACTTC
TRBJ2-1	TRBD1	TRBV29-1	NA	CSVDSLGTGGLMAYNEQFF	TGCAGCGTTGATTCGCTCGGGACAGGGGGCTTGATGGCCTACAATGAGCAGTTCTTC
TRBJ1-3	TRBD1	TRBV6-5	NA	CASSGTGGNTIYF	TGTGCCAGCAGTGGGACAGGGGGAAACACCATATATTTT
TRBJ1-1	NA	TRBV6-6	NA	CASSYSGSEAFF	TGTGCCAGCAGCTACAGCGGTTCGGAAGCTTTCTTT
TRBJ1-2	TRBD1	TRBV2	NA	CASSEIEGGLNYGYTF	TGTGCCAGCAGTGAGATAGAAGGGGGCCTGAACTATGGCTACACCTTC
TRBJ2-7	NA	TRBV27	NA	CASSPLEGDEQYF	TGTGCCAGCAGTCCCCTCGAGGGCGACGAGCAGTACTTC
TRBJ2-7	NA	TRBV11-2	NA	CASSSSYEQYF	TGTGCCAGCAGCTCATCCTACGAGCAGTACTTC
TRBJ2-1	NA	TRBV11-2	NA	CASSLVRGKGNEQFF	TGTGCCAGCAGCTTAGTACGGGGAAAAGGCAATGAGCAGTTCTTC
TRBJ1-5	NA	TRBV10-1	few	CASSSGLSQPQHF	TGCGCCAGCAGTTCAGGGTTAAGTCAGCCCCAGCATTTT
TRBJ1-5	NA	TRBV7-8	NA	CASSLLSNQPQHF	TGTGCCAGCAGCTTACTTAGCAATCAGCCCCAGCATTTT
TRBJ1-5	NA	TRBV2	NA	CASKEAGTLSQPQHF	TGTGCCAGCAAAGAAGCGGGGACATTATCCCAGCCCCAGCATTTT
TRBJ2-7	TRBD2	TRBV7-3	NA	CASSLLAGPGGEQYF	TGTGCCAGCAGCTTATTAGCGGGCCCGGGGGGCGAGCAGTACTTC
TRBJ1-3	TRBD1	TRBV7-9	NA	CASSSGTGTSGNTIYF	TGTGCCAGCAGCTCTGGGACAGGGACTTCTGGAAACACCATATATTTT
TRBJ2-7	TRBD2	TRBV9	NA	CASSPSGSLDEQYF	TGTGCCAGCAGCCCCAGCGGGAGTCTGGACGAGCAGTACTTC
TRBJ2-2	TRBD2	TRBV25-1	NA	CASRLAGTPTGELFF	TGTGCCAGCAGACTAGCGGGAACACCCACCGGGGAGCTGTTTTTT
TRBJ2-2	NA	TRBV4-3	NA	CASSQDLVGSATGELFF	TGCGCCAGCAGCCAAGATCTGGTAGGCAGCGCCACCGGGGAGCTGTTTTTT
TRBJ2-2	TRBD1	TRBV19	NA	CASSTGTGINTGELFF	TGTGCCAGTAGTACCGGGACAGGGATTAACACCGGGGAGCTGTTTTTT
TRBJ2-7	NA	TRBV5-1	NA	CASSAASSYEQYF	TGCGCCAGCAGCGCGGCTAGCTCCTACGAGCAGTACTTC
TRBJ2-3	NA	TRBV6-4	NA	CASSERLETDTQYF	TGTGCCAGCAGTGAACGGCTAGAAACAGATACGCAGTATTTT
TRBJ2-1	TRBD2	TRBV6-5	NA	CASSYSSGLAIYEQFF	TGTGCCAGCAGTTACTCTTCGGGACTAGCCATATATGAGCAGTTCTTC
TRBJ2-5	TRBD1	TRBV14	NA	CASSLQGPWETQYF	TGTGCCAGCAGTCTACAGGGGCCTTGGGAGACCCAGTACTTC
TRBJ2-2	TRBD2	TRBV9	NA	CASSEISGDNTGELFF	TGTGCCAGCAGCGAAATAAGCGGGGACAACACCGGGGAGCTGTTTTTT
TRBJ2-1	NA	TRBV6-5	NA	CASSYAQGSYNEQFF	TGTGCCAGCAGTTACGCGCAGGGCTCCTACAATGAGCAGTTCTTC
TRBJ2-2	TRBD1	TRBV28	NA	CASGGQGTGELFF	TGTGCCAGCGGGGGACAGGGGACCGGGGAGCTGTTTTTT
TRBJ1-1	NA	TRBV6-5	NA	CASSYTGNGEAFF	TGTGCCAGCAGTTACACGGGGAATGGTGAAGCTTTCTTT
TRBJ2-5	NA	TRBV6-1	NA	CASRVAALFDTQYF	TGTGCCAGTAGAGTCGCGGCGCTCTTTGATACCCAGTACTTC
TRBJ1-1	NA	TRBV7-8	NA	CASSPLRGKSTEAFF	TGTGCCAGCAGCCCCCTAAGGGGGAAGAGCACTGAAGCTTTCTTT
TRBJ1-1	NA	TRBV2	NA	CARAQGYEAFF	TGTGCCAGGGCACAGGGATATGAAGCTTTCTTT
TRBJ2-1	TRBD2	TRBV12-5	NA	CASGAGDNEQFF	TGTGCTAGTGGTGCGGGGGACAATGAGCAGTTCTTC
TRBJ2-1	TRBD2	TRBV25-1	NA	CASSEWTSGSNEQFF	TGTGCCAGCAGTGAATGGACTAGCGGGAGCAATGAGCAGTTCTTC
TRBJ2-5	TRBD1	TRBV27	NA	CASSSTPTGLETQYF	TGTGCCAGCAGTTCGACGCCGACAGGGCTTGAGACCCAGTACTTC
TRBJ2-1	TRBD2	TRBV5-1	NA	CASSSQREGSNEQFF	TGCGCCAGCAGCTCACAGCGGGAGGGCTCCAATGAGCAGTTCTTC
TRBJ1-1	NA	TRBV10-3	once	CAISAVSAGDMNTEAFF	TGTGCCATCAGTGCGGTATCTGCAGGGGACATGAACACTGAAGCTTTCTTT
TRBJ2-5	NA	TRBV10-3	NA	CAISESGQQETQYF	TGTGCCATCAGTGAGTCGGGCCAACAAGAGACCCAGTACTTC
TRBJ1-4	NA	TRBV6-6	NA	CASSLGLTEFNEKLFF	TGTGCCAGCAGTTTGGGTTTGACAGAGTTTAATGAAAAACTGTTTTTT
TRBJ1-4	TRBD1	TRBV5-4	once	CASSWTGAANEKLFF	TGTGCCAGCAGCTGGACAGGGGCGGCTAATGAAAAACTGTTTTTT
TRBJ2-7	NA	TRBV6-6	NA	CASSYSGPSSYEQYF	TGTGCCAGCAGTTACTCGGGGCCTAGCTCCTACGAGCAGTACTTC
TRBJ1-1	NA	TRBV27	NA	CASSPGLLNTEAFF	TGTGCCAGCAGTCCGGGACTCCTGAACACTGAAGCTTTCTTT